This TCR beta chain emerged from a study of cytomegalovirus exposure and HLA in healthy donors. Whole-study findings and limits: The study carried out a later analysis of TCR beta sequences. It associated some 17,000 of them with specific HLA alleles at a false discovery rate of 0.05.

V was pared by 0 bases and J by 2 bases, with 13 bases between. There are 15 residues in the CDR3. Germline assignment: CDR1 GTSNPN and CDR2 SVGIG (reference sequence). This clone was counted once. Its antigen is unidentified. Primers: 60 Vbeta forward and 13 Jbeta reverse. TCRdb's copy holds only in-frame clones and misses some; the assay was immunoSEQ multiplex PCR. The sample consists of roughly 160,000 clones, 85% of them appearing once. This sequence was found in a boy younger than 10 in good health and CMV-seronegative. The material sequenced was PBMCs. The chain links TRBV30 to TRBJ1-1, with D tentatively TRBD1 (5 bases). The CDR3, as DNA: TGTGCCTGGAGTGTACCAGGGAATCGAAACACTGAAGCTTTCTTT. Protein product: CAWSVPGNRNTEAFF. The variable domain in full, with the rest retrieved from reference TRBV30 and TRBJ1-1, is SQTIHQWPATLVQPVGSPLSLECTVEGTSNPNLYWYRQAAGRGLQLLFYSVGIGQISSEVPQNLSASRPQDRQFILSSKKLLLSDSGFYLCAWSVPGNRNTEAFFGQGTRLTVV.